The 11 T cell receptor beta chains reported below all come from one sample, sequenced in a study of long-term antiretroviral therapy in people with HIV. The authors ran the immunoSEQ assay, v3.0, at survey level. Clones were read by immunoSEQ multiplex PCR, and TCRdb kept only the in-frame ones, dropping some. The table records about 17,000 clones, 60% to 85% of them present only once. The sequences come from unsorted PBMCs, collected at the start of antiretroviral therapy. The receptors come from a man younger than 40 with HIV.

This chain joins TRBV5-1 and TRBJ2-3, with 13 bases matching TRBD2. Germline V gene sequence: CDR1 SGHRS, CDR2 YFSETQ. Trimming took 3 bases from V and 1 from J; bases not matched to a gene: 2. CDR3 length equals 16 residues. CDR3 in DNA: TGCGCCAGCAGCTCAGGGACTAGCGGGGGCACAGATACGCAGTATTTT. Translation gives CASSSGTSGGTDTQYF. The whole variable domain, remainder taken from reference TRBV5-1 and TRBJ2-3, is KAGVTQTPRYLIKTRGQQVTLSCSPISGHRSVSWYQQTPGQGLQFLFEYFSETQRNKGNFPGRFSGRQFSNSRSEMNVSTLELGDSALYLCASSSGTSGGTDTQYFGPGTRLTVL.

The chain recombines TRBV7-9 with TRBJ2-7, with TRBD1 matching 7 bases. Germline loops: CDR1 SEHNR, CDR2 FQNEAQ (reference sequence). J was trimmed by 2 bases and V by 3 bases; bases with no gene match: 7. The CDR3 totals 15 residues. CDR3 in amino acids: CASSFLGQGAYEQYF. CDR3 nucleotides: TGTGCCAGCAGCTTCCTGGGGCAGGGGGCCTACGAGCAGTACTTC.

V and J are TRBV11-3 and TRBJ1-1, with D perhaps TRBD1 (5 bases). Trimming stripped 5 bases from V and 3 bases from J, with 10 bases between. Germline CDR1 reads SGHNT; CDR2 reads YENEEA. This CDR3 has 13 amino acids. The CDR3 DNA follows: TGTGCCAGCAGCGTATCGGGGGACACTGAAGCTTTCTTT. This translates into CASSVSGDTEAFF.

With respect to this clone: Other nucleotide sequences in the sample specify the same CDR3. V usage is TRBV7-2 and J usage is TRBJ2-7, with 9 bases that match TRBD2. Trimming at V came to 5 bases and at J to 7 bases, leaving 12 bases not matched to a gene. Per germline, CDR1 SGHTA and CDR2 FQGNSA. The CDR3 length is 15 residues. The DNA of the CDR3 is TGTGCCAGCAGCCCGTCGGCGGGAGGGCCGAGGGAGCAGTACTTC. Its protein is CASSPSAGGPREQYF.

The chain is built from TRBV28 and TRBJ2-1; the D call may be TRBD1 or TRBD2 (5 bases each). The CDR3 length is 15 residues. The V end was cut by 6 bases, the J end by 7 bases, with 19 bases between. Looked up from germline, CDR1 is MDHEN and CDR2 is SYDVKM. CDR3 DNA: TGTGCCAGCAGCCCACGGGACCACTATAGGAATGAGCAGTTCTTC. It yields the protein CASSPRDHYRNEQFF.

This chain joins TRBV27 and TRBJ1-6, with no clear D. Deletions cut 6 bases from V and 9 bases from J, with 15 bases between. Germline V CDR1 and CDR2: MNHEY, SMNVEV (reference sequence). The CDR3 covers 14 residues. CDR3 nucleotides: TGTGCCAGCAGATGGGGAAAGGATGGTTCACCCCTCCACTTT. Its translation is CASRWGKDGSPLHF.

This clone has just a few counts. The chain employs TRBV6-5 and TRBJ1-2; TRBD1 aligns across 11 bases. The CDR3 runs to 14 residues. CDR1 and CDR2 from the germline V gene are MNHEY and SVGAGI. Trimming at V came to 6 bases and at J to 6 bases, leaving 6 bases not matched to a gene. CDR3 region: CASREGQGANGYTF. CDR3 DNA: TGTGCCAGCAGAGAAGGACAGGGGGCAAATGGCTACACCTTC.

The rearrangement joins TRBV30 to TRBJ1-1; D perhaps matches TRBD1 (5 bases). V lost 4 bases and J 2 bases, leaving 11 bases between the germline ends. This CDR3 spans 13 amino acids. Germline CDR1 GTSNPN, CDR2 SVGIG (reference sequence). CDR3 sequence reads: CAWIVQGNTEAFF. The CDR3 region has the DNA TGTGCCTGGATCGTTCAGGGTAACACTGAAGCTTTCTTT.

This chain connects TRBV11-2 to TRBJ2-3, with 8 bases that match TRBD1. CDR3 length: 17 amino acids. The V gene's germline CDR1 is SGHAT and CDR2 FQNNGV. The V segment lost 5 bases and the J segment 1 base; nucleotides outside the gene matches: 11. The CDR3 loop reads CASSVPQGARGTDTQYF. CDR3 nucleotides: TGTGCCAGCAGCGTACCCCAGGGGGCGCGAGGCACAGATACGCAGTATTTT.

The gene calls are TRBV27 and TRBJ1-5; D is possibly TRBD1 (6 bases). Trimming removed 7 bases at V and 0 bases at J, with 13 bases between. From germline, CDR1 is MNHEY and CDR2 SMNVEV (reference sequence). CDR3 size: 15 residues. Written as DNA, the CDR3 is TGTGCCAGCAACTTACAGGGCGGTAGCAATCAGCCCCAGCATTTT. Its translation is CASNLQGGSNQPQHF.

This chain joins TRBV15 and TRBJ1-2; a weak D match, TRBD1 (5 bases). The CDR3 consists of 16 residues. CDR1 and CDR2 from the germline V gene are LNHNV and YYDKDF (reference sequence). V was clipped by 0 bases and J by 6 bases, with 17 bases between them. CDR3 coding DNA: TGTGCCACCAGCAGAGATCTTGGCAGGGATCAGGATGGCTACACCTTC. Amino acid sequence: CATSRDLGRDQDGYTF.